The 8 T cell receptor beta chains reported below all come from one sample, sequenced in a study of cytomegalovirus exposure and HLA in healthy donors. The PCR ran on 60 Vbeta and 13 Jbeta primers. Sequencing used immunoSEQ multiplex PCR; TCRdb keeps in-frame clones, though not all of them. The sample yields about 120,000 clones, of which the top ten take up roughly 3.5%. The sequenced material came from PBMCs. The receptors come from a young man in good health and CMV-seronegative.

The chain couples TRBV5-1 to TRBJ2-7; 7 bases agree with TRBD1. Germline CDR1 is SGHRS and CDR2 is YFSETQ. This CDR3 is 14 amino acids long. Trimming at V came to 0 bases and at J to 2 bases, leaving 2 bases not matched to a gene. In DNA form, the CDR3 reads TGCGCCAGCAGCTTGGAGGGACAGACCTACGAGCAGTACTTC. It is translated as CASSLEGQTYEQYF.

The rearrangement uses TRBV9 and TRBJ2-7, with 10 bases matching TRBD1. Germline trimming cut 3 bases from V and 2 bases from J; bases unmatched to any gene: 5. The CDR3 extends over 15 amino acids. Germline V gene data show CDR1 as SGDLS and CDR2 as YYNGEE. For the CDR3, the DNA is TGTGCCAGCAGCGGAGCCGGGACAGGGGCCTACGAGCAGTACTTC. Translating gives CASSGAGTGAYEQYF.

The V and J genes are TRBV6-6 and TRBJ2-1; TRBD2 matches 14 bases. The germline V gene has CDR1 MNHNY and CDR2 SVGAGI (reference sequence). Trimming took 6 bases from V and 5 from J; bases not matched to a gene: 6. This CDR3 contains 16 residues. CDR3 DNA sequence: TGTGCCAGCAGCCGACTAGCGGGGGGGGGCAACAATGAGCAGTTCTTC. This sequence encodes CASSRLAGGGNNEQFF.

CDR3 nucleotide sequence: TGTGCCAGCAGCTGGGGGACAGGGGTGCTGTACCAAGAGACCCAGTACTTC. Encoded protein: CASSWGTGVLYQETQYF. The rearrangement uses TRBV5-8 and TRBJ2-5; 10 nucleotides line up with TRBD1. In germline, CDR1 is SGHTS, CDR2 YDEGEE. J was trimmed by 0 bases and V by 3 bases; bases with no gene match: 8. The CDR3 contains 17 residues.

CDR3 residues: CASSSVDRVGATQYF. The CDR3 region has the DNA TGTGCCAGCAGCTCCGTAGACAGGGTAGGGGCGACCCAGTACTTC. The V gene is TRBV5-4, the J gene TRBJ2-5; 7 positions agree with TRBD1. The germline V gene encodes CDR1 SGHNT and CDR2 YYREEE (reference sequence). V shed 3 bases and J 7 bases; nucleotides not matched to a gene: 12. CDR3 length: 15 residues.

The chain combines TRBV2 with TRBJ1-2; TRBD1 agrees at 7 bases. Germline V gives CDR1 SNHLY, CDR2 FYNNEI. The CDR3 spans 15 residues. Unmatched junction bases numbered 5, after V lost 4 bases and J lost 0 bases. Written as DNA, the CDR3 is TGTGCCAGCAGTGTGGAACAGGGGCCTAACTATGGCTACACCTTC. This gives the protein CASSVEQGPNYGYTF.

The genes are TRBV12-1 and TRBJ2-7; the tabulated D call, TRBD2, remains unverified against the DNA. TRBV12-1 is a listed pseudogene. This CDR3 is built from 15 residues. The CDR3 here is CASSPPGLESFEQYF. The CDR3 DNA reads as TGTGCCAGCAGCCCGCCGGGACTAGAAAGCTTCGAGCAGTACTTC.

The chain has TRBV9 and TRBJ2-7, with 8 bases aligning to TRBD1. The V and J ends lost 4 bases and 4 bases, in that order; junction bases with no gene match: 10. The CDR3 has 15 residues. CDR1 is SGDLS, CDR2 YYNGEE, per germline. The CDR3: CASSMGQANLYEQYF. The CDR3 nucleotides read TGTGCCAGCAGCATGGGACAGGCAAACTTGTACGAGCAGTACTTC.